This T cell receptor (beta chain) came from a study of cytomegalovirus exposure and HLA in healthy donors. Overall study findings and caveats: In most subjects, TCR beta sequences reportedly gave accurate predictions of HLA-A and HLA-B alleles. A later analysis showed TCR association rates differing by HLA locus, peaking at DRB1 and lowest at HLA-C.

Points on this clone: Its antigen is unidentified.

PCR primers comprised 60 Vbeta and 13 Jbeta primers. Measured with immunoSEQ multiplex PCR; TCRdb has only the in-frame clones, and not every one. The sample contains 50,000 to 80,000 clones, roughly 80% of which appear only once. V lost 7 bases and J lost 8, with 10 bases in between. The CDR3 runs 11 residues. Per the germline V gene, CDR1 is SGHAT and CDR2 is FQNNGV. This sequence was found in a male donor in good health and CMV-seropositive. The specimen sequenced was PBMCs. The rearrangement uses TRBV11-2 and TRBJ2-3; unclear D gene. In DNA, the CDR3 is TGTGCCAGCACCTCTACGGGTACGCAGTATTTT. Its protein product is CASTSTGTQYF. The variable domain in full, completed from reference TRBV11-2 and TRBJ2-3, reads EAGVAQSPRYKIIEKRQSVAFWCNPISGHATLYWYQQILGQGPKLLIQFQNNGVVDDSQLPKDRFSAERLKGVDSTLKIQPAKLEDSAVYLCASTSTGTQYFGPGTRLTVL.